This passage covers 11 T cell receptor beta chains from one sample sequenced in a study of immune evolution from preneoplasia to lung adenocarcinoma. Profiling relied on immunoSEQ multiplex PCR, and the TCRdb table lists in-frame clones only, not all of them. The sample holds 7,000 to 8,500 clones; 70% to 80% are singletons and the top ten take roughly 8.5%. Sequencing input: FFPE atypical adenomatous hyperplasia tissue from the lung. The subset: atypical adenomatous hyperplasia (AAH), lung preneoplasia. The receptors were gathered from a donor aged 70 or over with lung adenocarcinoma. Some clones in this sample may be carry-over from other donors' samples.

The chain has TRBV28 and TRBJ2-1, with D possibly being TRBD1 (5 bases). Trimming took 7 bases from V and 0 from J, leaving 10 bases between them. Germline V gives CDR1 MDHEN, CDR2 SYDVKM. The CDR3 is made up of 14 amino acids. The CDR3 here is CASTRQSSYNEQFF. In DNA, the CDR3 is TGTGCCAGCACCCGACAGAGCTCCTACAATGAGCAGTTCTTC.

The gene calls are TRBV7-9 and TRBJ2-5, with TRBD2 matching 10 bases. The CDR3 loop spans 15 amino acids. Germline V gene lookup returns CDR1 SEHNR and CDR2 FQNEAQ (reference sequence). With 3 bases clipped from V and 7 bases from J, the junction kept 8 bases outside the gene matches. DNA for the CDR3: TGTGCCAGCAGCTTCTTGGCTAGCGGGGGAGGGACCCAGTACTTC. It codes for CASSFLASGGGTQYF.

This chain joins TRBV2 and TRBJ2-5, with D possibly being TRBD2 (6 bases). The V and J ends lost 6 bases and 1 base respectively, with 12 bases between them. Germline V gene lookup returns CDR1 SNHLY and CDR2 FYNNEI. The CDR3 has 14 amino acids. The CDR3 sequence is CASRWTGLQETQYF. CDR3 coding DNA: TGTGCCAGCAGATGGACGGGACTCCAAGAGACCCAGTACTTC.

This clone was counted a few times. The V gene is TRBV27, the J gene TRBJ2-7, with TRBD2 identical over 8 bases. The germline CDR1 and CDR2 sequences are MNHEY and SMNVEV (reference sequence). This CDR3 has 13 residues. Trimming removed 5 bases from V and 6 bases from J; junction bases left unmatched: 6. The DNA for the CDR3 is TGTGCCAGCAGTATCAGCGGGAGCTCCGAGCAGTACTTC. Its protein product is CASSISGSSEQYF.

As DNA, the CDR3 is TGTGCCAGCAGCTTACGGTTTGAGGTCGCTACGCAGTATTTT. Its translation is CASSLRFEVATQYF. V usage is TRBV11-2 and J usage is TRBJ2-3; unclear D gene. This CDR3 has 14 amino acids. CDR1 SGHAT and CDR2 FQNNGV come from the germline V gene. V was trimmed by 2 bases and J by 8 bases, leaving 14 bases between them.

The chain couples TRBV30 to TRBJ1-2, with 8 bases fitting TRBD1. The trim removed 1 base at V and 6 bases at J, leaving 13 bases unmatched. The CDR3 consists of 16 residues. Looked up from germline, CDR1 is GTSNPN and CDR2 is SVGIG (reference sequence). CDR3 loop: CAWSGPPRTGLNGYTF. The DNA of the CDR3 is TGTGCCTGGAGTGGACCCCCCCGGACAGGGTTAAATGGCTACACCTTC.

This chain links TRBV7-6 with TRBJ2-7; the D gene is possibly TRBD1 (6 bases). Trimming stripped 5 bases from V and 5 bases from J, with 16 bases between. The CDR3 runs to 14 residues. Per germline, CDR1 SGHVS and CDR2 FNYEAQ. The CDR3 loop is CASSVYRASDEQYF. The CDR3 coding sequence is TGTGCCAGCAGCGTGTACAGGGCTTCGGACGAGCAGTACTTC.

V gene TRBV7-9 combines with J gene TRBJ2-1; D gene unclear. The germline gives CDR1 SEHNR, CDR2 FQNEAQ (reference sequence). The CDR3 is made up of 12 amino acids. Trimming removed 2 bases at V and 8 bases at J, with 7 bases between. This CDR3 is CASSLMGYEQFF. CDR3 sequence (DNA): TGTGCCAGCAGCTTAATGGGGTATGAGCAGTTCTTC. Looking up the rest from reference TRBV7-9 and TRBJ2-1 gives the full variable domain: DTGVSQNPRHKITKRGQNVTFRCDPISEHNRLYWYRQTLGQGPEFLTYFQNEAQLEKSRLLSDRFSAERPKGSFSTLEIQRTEQGDSAMYLCASSLMGYEQFFGPGTRLTVL.

The rearrangement uses TRBV15 and TRBJ1-2; 7 bases match TRBD1. This CDR3 region has 14 residues. The V and J ends lost 6 bases and 6 bases, in that order; junction bases with no gene match: 10. Per the germline V gene, CDR1 is LNHNV and CDR2 is YYDKDF (reference sequence). CDR3 amino acids: CATRSAGQPHGYTF. The DNA for the CDR3 is TGTGCCACCAGATCGGCGGGACAGCCTCATGGCTACACCTTC.

The chain combines TRBV5-1 with TRBJ2-3; 9 bases align to TRBD1. J lost 1 base, V lost 4 bases, and 1 base had no gene match. The germline gives CDR1 SGHRS, CDR2 YFSETQ. The CDR3 contains 14 residues. The CDR3 DNA sequence: TGCGCCAGCAGCCGGACAGGGGGCACAGATACGCAGTATTTT. Translated: CASSRTGGTDTQYF. The whole variable domain, filled in from reference TRBV5-1 and TRBJ2-3, reads KAGVTQTPRYLIKTRGQQVTLSCSPISGHRSVSWYQQTPGQGLQFLFEYFSETQRNKGNFPGRFSGRQFSNSRSEMNVSTLELGDSALYLCASSRTGGTDTQYFGPGTRLTVL.

The chain uses TRBV2 and TRBJ2-7; maybe TRBD1 (6 bases). The germline V gene encodes CDR1 SNHLY and CDR2 FYNNEI. The CDR3 contains 13 residues. V shed 7 bases and J shed 3 bases, with 13 bases lying between them. As DNA, the CDR3 is TGTGCCAGCAAAGGCACAGGGTTCTACGAGCAGTACTTC. Its protein is CASKGTGFYEQYF.